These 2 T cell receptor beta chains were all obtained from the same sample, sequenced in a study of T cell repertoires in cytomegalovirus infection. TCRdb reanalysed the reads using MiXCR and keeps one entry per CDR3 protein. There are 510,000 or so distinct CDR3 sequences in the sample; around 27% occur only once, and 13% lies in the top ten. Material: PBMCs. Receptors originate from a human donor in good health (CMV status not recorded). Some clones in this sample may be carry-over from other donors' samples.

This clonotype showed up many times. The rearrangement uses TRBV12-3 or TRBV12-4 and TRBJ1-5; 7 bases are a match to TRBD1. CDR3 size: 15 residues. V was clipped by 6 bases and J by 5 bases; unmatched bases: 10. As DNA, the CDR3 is TGTGCCAGCAGCCCGGGGGACAGAGCCGATCAGCCCCAGCATTTT. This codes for CASSPGDRADQPQHF.

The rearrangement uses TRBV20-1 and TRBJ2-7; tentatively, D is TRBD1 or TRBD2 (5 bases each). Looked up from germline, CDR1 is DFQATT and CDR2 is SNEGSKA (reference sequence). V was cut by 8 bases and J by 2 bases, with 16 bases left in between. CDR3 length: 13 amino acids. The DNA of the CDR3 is TGCAGTTCCCTGGGGGATGTCCCCTACGAGCAGTACTTC. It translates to CSSLGDVPYEQYF.